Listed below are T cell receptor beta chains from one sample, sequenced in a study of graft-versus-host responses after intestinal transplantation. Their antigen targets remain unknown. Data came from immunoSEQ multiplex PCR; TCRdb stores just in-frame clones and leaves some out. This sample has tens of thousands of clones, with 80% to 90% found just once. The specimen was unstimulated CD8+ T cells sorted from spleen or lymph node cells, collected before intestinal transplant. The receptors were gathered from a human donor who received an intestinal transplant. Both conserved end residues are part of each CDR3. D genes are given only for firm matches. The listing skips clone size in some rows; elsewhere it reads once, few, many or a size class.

CDR3aa: CASSSRTGGNYGYTF; CDR3nt: TGTGCCAGCAGCTCCCGGACAGGGGGCAACTATGGCTACACCTTC; abundance: NA; d_gene: TRBD1; v_gene: TRBV7-9; j_gene: TRBJ1-2
CDR3aa: CSVEDLRGTEAFF; CDR3nt: TGCAGCGTTGAGGATCTCAGGGGCACTGAAGCTTTCTTT; abundance: NA; d_gene: NA; v_gene: TRBV29-1; j_gene: TRBJ1-1
CDR3aa: CASSPGTGGTQYF; CDR3nt: TGTGCCAGCAGTCCCGGCACAGGGGGGACCCAGTACTTC; abundance: few; d_gene: TRBD1; v_gene: TRBV27; j_gene: TRBJ2-5
CDR3aa: CASSRWGLLDKQYF; CDR3nt: TGTGCCAGCTCACGTTGGGGGCTACTCGACAAGCAGTACTTC; abundance: once; d_gene: NA; v_gene: TRBV18; j_gene: TRBJ2-7
CDR3aa: CASSPLLERSSYNEQFF; CDR3nt: TGTGCCAGCTCACCCCTACTAGAGAGGAGCTCCTACAATGAGCAGTTCTTC; abundance: NA; d_gene: NA; v_gene: TRBV18; j_gene: TRBJ2-1
CDR3aa: CASSYSGQGETQYF; CDR3nt: TGTGCCAGCAGTTACTCGGGACAGGGGGAGACCCAGTACTTC; abundance: NA; d_gene: TRBD1; v_gene: TRBV6-5; j_gene: TRBJ2-5
CDR3aa: CATSRDEDRSSSGANVLTF; CDR3nt: TGTGCCACCAGCAGAGATGAGGACAGGTCCTCCTCTGGGGCCAACGTCCTGACTTTC; abundance: NA; d_gene: TRBD1; v_gene: TRBV15; j_gene: TRBJ2-6
CDR3aa: CATFKGTGQGYTF; CDR3nt: TGTGCCACCTTTAAAGGGACAGGGCAAGGCTACACCTTC; abundance: NA; d_gene: TRBD1; v_gene: TRBV28; j_gene: TRBJ1-2
CDR3aa: CASSSEGNQPQHF; CDR3nt: TGTGCCAGCAGTTCCGAGGGTAATCAGCCCCAGCATTTT; abundance: NA; d_gene: NA; v_gene: TRBV28; j_gene: TRBJ1-5
CDR3aa: CASSQGGRTSYEQYF; CDR3nt: TGTGCCAGCAGCCAAGGGGGCAGAACTTCCTACGAGCAGTACTTC; abundance: NA; d_gene: NA; v_gene: TRBV4-2; j_gene: TRBJ2-7
CDR3aa: CARPDSINYNSPLHF; CDR3nt: TGTGCCAGACCGGACAGCATCAACTATAATTCACCCCTCCACTTT; abundance: NA; d_gene: NA; v_gene: TRBV5-3; j_gene: TRBJ1-6
CDR3aa: CASSQEMGQLNQPQHF; CDR3nt: TGTGCCAGCAGCCAAGAGATGGGACAGCTGAATCAGCCCCAGCATTTT; abundance: NA; d_gene: TRBD1; v_gene: TRBV4-2; j_gene: TRBJ1-5
CDR3aa: CASSLAPRPGDEQFF; CDR3nt: TGTGCCAGCAGCTTAGCGCCGAGACCCGGGGATGAGCAGTTCTTC; abundance: once; d_gene: NA; v_gene: TRBV7-6; j_gene: TRBJ2-1
CDR3aa: CASSEAQPVYGYTF; CDR3nt: TGTGCCAGCAGTGAAGCACAGCCGGTCTATGGCTACACCTTC; abundance: NA; d_gene: NA; v_gene: TRBV6-1; j_gene: TRBJ1-2
CDR3aa: CASSLLLETQYF; CDR3nt: TGTGCCAGCAGCTTACTTCTTGAGACCCAGTACTTC; abundance: NA; d_gene: NA; v_gene: TRBV7-9; j_gene: TRBJ2-5
CDR3aa: CASSQSNHQPQHF; CDR3nt: TGCGCCAGCAGTCAATCCAATCATCAGCCCCAGCATTTT; abundance: NA; d_gene: NA; v_gene: TRBV23-1; j_gene: TRBJ1-5
CDR3aa: CASRQEGEQFF; CDR3nt: TGTGCCAGTCGTCAGGAGGGTGAGCAGTTCTTC; abundance: NA; d_gene: NA; v_gene: TRBV6-1; j_gene: TRBJ2-1
CDR3aa: CASSPRGEIFTDTQYF; CDR3nt: TGTGCCAGCAGTCCTCGGGGGGAGATTTTTACAGATACGCAGTATTTT; abundance: NA; d_gene: TRBD2; v_gene: TRBV28; j_gene: TRBJ2-3
CDR3aa: CASSPISGRGLTGELFF; CDR3nt: TGTGCCAGCTCACCAATCAGCGGCAGGGGGCTCACCGGGGAGCTGTTTTTT; abundance: once; d_gene: TRBD1; v_gene: TRBV18; j_gene: TRBJ2-2
CDR3aa: CASSFLAGGPGEQYF; CDR3nt: TGTGCCAGCAGCTTTCTAGCGGGGGGGCCTGGGGAGCAGTACTTC; abundance: NA; d_gene: TRBD2; v_gene: TRBV7-9; j_gene: TRBJ2-7
CDR3aa: CASSYSVSGAAYEQYF; CDR3nt: TGTGCCAGCAGTTACTCGGTTAGCGGGGCCGCCTACGAGCAGTACTTC; abundance: NA; d_gene: TRBD2; v_gene: TRBV6-5; j_gene: TRBJ2-7
CDR3aa: CASSPGRQGYETQYF; CDR3nt: TGTGCCAGCAGCCCGGGACGACAGGGTTATGAGACCCAGTACTTC; abundance: once; d_gene: TRBD1; v_gene: TRBV7-3; j_gene: TRBJ2-5
CDR3aa: CASPGLAGGGVYNEQFF; CDR3nt: TGTGCCAGCCCGGGACTAGCGGGAGGAGGGGTTTACAATGAGCAGTTCTTC; abundance: once; d_gene: TRBD2; v_gene: TRBV2; j_gene: TRBJ2-1
CDR3aa: CASSHPTVGYGYTF; CDR3nt: TGTGCCAGCAGCCATCCGACAGTGGGATATGGCTACACCTTC; abundance: NA; d_gene: NA; v_gene: TRBV11-2; j_gene: TRBJ1-2
CDR3aa: CASVSGHAEAFF; CDR3nt: TGTGCCAGCGTAAGTGGGCATGCTGAAGCTTTCTTT; abundance: NA; d_gene: NA; v_gene: TRBV6-5; j_gene: TRBJ1-1
CDR3aa: CASSQYVPSHYRLLNSYEQYF; CDR3nt: TGTGCCAGCAGCCAATACGTCCCGTCTCATTACAGGTTGTTAAACTCCTACGAGCAGTACTTC; abundance: NA; d_gene: NA; v_gene: TRBV14; j_gene: TRBJ2-7
CDR3aa: CASSELQGTDEAFF; CDR3nt: TGCGCCAGCAGTGAGTTACAGGGGACTGACGAAGCTTTCTTT; abundance: NA; d_gene: TRBD1; v_gene: TRBV10-1; j_gene: TRBJ1-1
CDR3aa: CASTGGSTGELFF; CDR3nt: TGTGCCAGTACAGGGGGCAGCACCGGGGAGCTGTTTTTT; abundance: NA; d_gene: TRBD1; v_gene: TRBV2; j_gene: TRBJ2-2
CDR3aa: CASSESWEEGYTF; CDR3nt: TGCGCCAGCAGTGAGTCGTGGGAGGAAGGCTACACCTTC; abundance: NA; d_gene: NA; v_gene: TRBV10-2; j_gene: TRBJ1-2
CDR3aa: CSVETGGFEQFF; CDR3nt: TGCAGCGTTGAAACAGGGGGCTTTGAGCAGTTCTTC; abundance: NA; d_gene: TRBD1; v_gene: TRBV29-1; j_gene: TRBJ2-1
CDR3aa: CASSHDNRRATEAFF; CDR3nt: TGCGCCAGCAGCCATGATAACAGGAGGGCTACTGAAGCTTTCTTT; abundance: NA; d_gene: NA; v_gene: TRBV4-1; j_gene: TRBJ1-1
CDR3aa: CASREDRGAEAFF; CDR3nt: TGCGCCAGCAGGGAAGACAGGGGCGCTGAAGCTTTCTTT; abundance: NA; d_gene: TRBD1; v_gene: TRBV10-2; j_gene: TRBJ1-1
CDR3aa: CASGDTVYEQYF; CDR3nt: TGTGCCAGCGGCGACACCGTCTACGAGCAGTACTTC; abundance: once; d_gene: NA; v_gene: TRBV2; j_gene: TRBJ2-7
CDR3aa: CASSVPGPPSTDTQYF; CDR3nt: TGTGCCAGTAGTGTACCAGGGCCGCCTAGCACAGATACGCAGTATTTT; abundance: NA; d_gene: NA; v_gene: TRBV19; j_gene: TRBJ2-3
CDR3aa: CASSNTREGLETQYF; CDR3nt: TGTGCCAGCAGTAATACGCGGGAGGGCCTGGAGACCCAGTACTTC; abundance: NA; d_gene: TRBD2; v_gene: TRBV28; j_gene: TRBJ2-5
CDR3aa: CASSDWTSRTDTQYF; CDR3nt: TGTGCCAGCAGTGACTGGACTAGCCGGACAGATACGCAGTATTTT; abundance: NA; d_gene: TRBD2; v_gene: TRBV2; j_gene: TRBJ2-3
CDR3aa: CASSRGGTGELFF; CDR3nt: TGTGCCAGCAGCAGGGGAGGAACCGGGGAGCTGTTCTTT; abundance: NA; d_gene: NA; v_gene: TRBV9; j_gene: TRBJ2-2
CDR3aa: CASRPRTHNEQFF; CDR3nt: TGTGCCAGCCGTCCTCGGACTCACAATGAGCAGTTCTTC; abundance: NA; d_gene: NA; v_gene: TRBV7-9; j_gene: TRBJ2-1